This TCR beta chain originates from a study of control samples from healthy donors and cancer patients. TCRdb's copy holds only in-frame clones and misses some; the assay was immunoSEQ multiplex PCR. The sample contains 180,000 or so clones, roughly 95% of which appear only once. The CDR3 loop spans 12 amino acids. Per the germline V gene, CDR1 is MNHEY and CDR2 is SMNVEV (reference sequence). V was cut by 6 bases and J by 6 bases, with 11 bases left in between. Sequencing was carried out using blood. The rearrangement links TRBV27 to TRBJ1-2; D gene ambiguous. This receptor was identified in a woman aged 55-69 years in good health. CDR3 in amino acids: CASSRGRDGYTF. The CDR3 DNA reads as TGTGCCAGCAGCCGAGGGAGGGATGGCTACACCTTC.